The entry that follows covers one TCR beta chain sequence. Its antigen is not known. TCRdb reanalysed the reads using MiXCR and keeps one entry per CDR3 protein. The data contain some 57,000 distinct CDR3 sequences, around 33% of them singletons. V was pared by 2 bases and J by 1 base, with 9 bases between. Germline V CDR1 and CDR2: DFQATT, SNEGSKA (reference sequence). The CDR3 covers 13 residues. This sample was taken from a study of T cell repertoires in cytomegalovirus infection. The material sequenced was PBMCs, sequenced either directly or after in vitro stimulation (not recorded which). The TCR comes from a human donor in good health (CMV status not recorded). Some clones in this sample may be carry-over from other donors' samples. The rearrangement uses TRBV20-1 and TRBJ2-7; possibly TRBD2 for D (6 bases). The DNA of the CDR3 is TGCAGTGCTAGACTAGCGCCGTCCTACGAGCAGTACTTC. Translation: CSARLAPSYEQYF.